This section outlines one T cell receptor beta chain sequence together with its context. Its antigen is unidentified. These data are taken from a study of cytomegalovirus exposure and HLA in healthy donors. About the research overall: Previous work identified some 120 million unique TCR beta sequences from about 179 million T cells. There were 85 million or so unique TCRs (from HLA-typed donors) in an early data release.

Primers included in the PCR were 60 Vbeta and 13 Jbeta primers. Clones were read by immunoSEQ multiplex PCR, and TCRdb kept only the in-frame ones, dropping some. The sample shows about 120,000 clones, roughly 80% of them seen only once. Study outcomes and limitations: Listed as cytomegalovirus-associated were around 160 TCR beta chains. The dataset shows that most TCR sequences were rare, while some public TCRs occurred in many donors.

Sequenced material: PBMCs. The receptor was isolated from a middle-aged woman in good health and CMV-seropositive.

CDR3 amino acids: CASSWVQQAPSLFF. For the CDR3, the DNA is TGTGCCAGCAGCTGGGTACAGCAGGCGCCATCGCTGTTTTTT. This chain connects TRBV7-2 to TRBJ2-2; D is ambiguous. Germline CDR1 reads SGHTA; CDR2 reads FQGNSA. The CDR3 extends over 14 amino acids. Between the trimmed V and J ends, which lost 4 bases and 13 bases, there was a span of 19 bases.